Presented here are 28 T cell receptor beta chains from one specimen sequenced in a study of blood T cells in healthy people across ages (dated by TCRdb to between 2014 and 2017). Library prep was done by 5' RACE. These reads were obtained on an Illumina HiSeq 2500. A second PCR of roughly 7 to 11 cycles was performed with a sample-barcoded 5' primer and a J-beta primer mix. TCRdb reprocessed the public reads (quality trimming at Q25 with fastp, clone calling with MiXCR) and kept in-frame beta chains. Each CDR3 protein gets just one entry, which takes the most common genes and DNA from the rows behind it. The table for this sample lists approximately 850,000 distinct CDR3 sequences; 58% of them were counted only once. Approximately 23% of the sample belongs to the ten largest clones. Material: blood. The receptors derive from a man under 40 in good health.

This clonotype was picked up a small number of times. The chain couples TRBV6-5 to TRBJ1-1; no clear D. Germline CDR1 is MNHEY and CDR2 is SVGAGI. V was cut by 4 bases and J by 7 bases, with 7 bases left in between. This CDR3 spans 11 amino acids. The DNA for the CDR3 is TGTGCCAGCAGTTCCGGACGTGAAGCTTTCTTT. Encoded protein: CASSSGREAFF.

This chain connects TRBV28 to TRBJ1-3, with 7 positions matching TRBD1. There are 16 residues in the CDR3. Germline V gene lookup returns CDR1 MDHEN and CDR2 SYDVKM. Trimming at V came to 7 bases and at J to 2 bases, leaving 11 bases not matched to a gene. The CDR3 coding sequence is TGTGCCAGCACCCCAGGGGGGACCAGGGCTGGAAACACCATATATTTT. As protein: CASTPGGTRAGNTIYF.

This clonotype was detected only once. One end of the junction fails to match germline, which may point to a read error. The chain is built from TRBV12-3 or TRBV12-4 and TRBJ2-5; D might be TRBD2 (5 bases). The CDR3 has 16 amino acids. CDR3 protein: CASNLTRLGSGDEQYF. The CDR3 DNA sequence: TGTGCCAGCAATTTAACCCGTTTGGGGTCCGGGGATGAGCAGTACTTC.

This clonotype was detected only a few times. The genes are TRBV6-6 and TRBJ2-3; TRBD1 or TRBD2 may be the D gene (5 bases each). The CDR3 is 15 residues long. The V end was cut by 1 base, the J end by 2 bases, with 10 bases between. From germline, CDR1 is MNHNY and CDR2 SVGAGI (reference sequence). The CDR3: CASSYWGKPTDTQYF. DNA of the CDR3: TGTGCCAGCAGTTACTGGGGGAAACCCACAGATACGCAGTATTTT.

The chain recombines TRBV3-1 with TRBJ2-1; D gene uncertain. Germline loops: CDR1 LGHDT, CDR2 YNNKEL (reference sequence). Trimming removed 4 bases from V and 13 bases from J, with 23 bases in between. The CDR3 spans 15 residues. In nucleotides, the CDR3 is TGTGCCAGCAGCCCGAACCCTGAACGACAAGAGACCCAGTTCTTC. Protein: CASSPNPERQETQFF.

The chain joins TRBV27 to TRBJ2-1; D assignment may be TRBD1 or TRBD2 (6 bases each). The CDR3 is 12 amino acids. Germline V lookup: CDR1 MNHEY, CDR2 SMNVEV (reference sequence). Trimming took off 6 bases at V and 10 bases at J, with 13 bases between the two ends. The CDR3 nucleotides read TGTGCCAGCAGCGCCGGGGGCTTGGAGCAGTTCTTC. Translation: CASSAGGLEQFF.

The table lists this clonotype with a few counts. A junction end diverges from the germline sequence, so it may reflect a read error. The rearrangement links TRBV28 to TRBJ2-5, with 10 bases that match TRBD1. The J call may be in error: the DNA end matches TRBJ2-7 better. This CDR3 is built from 16 residues. Germline CDR1 is MDHEN and CDR2 is SYDVKM. The CDR3 DNA sequence: TGTGCCAGCAGTTTAGGGACAGGGGACTACTCCCACGAGCAGTACTTC. Residues: CASSLGTGDYSHEQYF.

The chain carries TRBV6-2 or TRBV6-3 and TRBJ2-1, with D perhaps matching TRBD2 (5 bases). Trimming stripped 4 bases from V and 8 bases from J, with 9 bases between. The germline V gene has CDR1 MNHEY and CDR2 SVGEGT. This CDR3 spans 12 amino acids. The CDR3, as DNA: TGTGCCAGCAGTTGGACTGACGATGAGCAGTTCTTC. Its protein is CASSWTDDEQFF.

V and J are TRBV28 and TRBJ2-1; 7 bases line up with TRBD2. The CDR3 has 15 amino acids. From germline, CDR1 is MDHEN and CDR2 SYDVKM. The J segment lost 6 bases and the V segment lost 3 bases, leaving 8 bases of the junction unmatched. The CDR3 loop is CASSLPRDYRNEQFF. CDR3 nucleotide sequence: TGTGCCAGCAGTTTGCCCCGGGACTACCGCAATGAGCAGTTCTTC.

This clonotype was observed once. The rearrangement uses TRBV12-3 or TRBV12-4 and TRBJ1-2, with TRBD1 matching 9 bases. Losses at the gene ends were 6 bases for V and 12 bases for J; bases not matched to a gene: 11. The CDR3 contains 13 residues. The chain's CDR3 is CASSPGQGRGHTF. CDR3 nucleotide sequence: TGTGCCAGCAGCCCGGGACAGGGACGAGGCCACACCTTC.

This chain uses TRBV7-8 with TRBJ2-3, with a tentative D call TRBD2 (5 bases). The CDR3 totals 16 residues. The germline V gene has CDR1 SGHVS and CDR2 FQNEAQ. V dropped 4 bases and J dropped 0 bases, with 14 bases sitting between them. CDR3 amino acids: CASSSRGSHSTDTQYF. In nucleotides, the CDR3 is TGTGCCAGCAGCTCCCGTGGGAGCCACAGCACAGATACGCAGTATTTT.

This clonotype came up a few times. The chain couples TRBV7-2 to TRBJ2-5, with TRBD2 identical over 9 bases. V shed 5 bases, J shed 5 bases, and the junction held 15 bases outside the gene matches. The length of the CDR3 is 17 residues. Germline loops: CDR1 SGHTA, CDR2 FQGNSA. The CDR3 loop reads CASSAWGRGLAVETQYF. The DNA of the CDR3 is TGTGCCAGCAGCGCCTGGGGTCGGGGACTAGCTGTGGAGACCCAGTACTTC. Using reference TRBV7-2 and TRBJ2-5 for the parts outside the CDR3, the full variable domain is GAGVSQSPSNKVTEKGKDVELRCDPISGHTALYWYRQSLGQGLEFLIYFQGNSAPDKSGLPSDRFSAERTGGSVSTLTIQRTQQEDSAVYLCASSAWGRGLAVETQYFGPGTRLLVL.

This clonotype was seen only a few times. CDR3 sequence (DNA): TGCGCCAGCAGCCAAGTCCCCGGGACAGAAGAAGAGCAGTACTTC. Translating it yields CASSQVPGTEEEQYF. The chain joins TRBV4-1 to TRBJ2-7, with 7 bases lining up with TRBD1. Germline-derived CDR1 and CDR2 are MGHRA and YSYEKL. The CDR3 runs to 15 residues. V was clipped by 1 base and J by 7 bases; unmatched bases: 10.

In this sample, this clonotype turned up a few times. The V call is TRBV29-1, the J call TRBJ1-2, with D maybe TRBD1 (5 bases). This CDR3 comprises 12 residues. Germline V lookup: CDR1 SQVTM, CDR2 ANQGSEA. The V end was cut by 4 bases, the J end by 9 bases, with 15 bases between. In nucleotides, the CDR3 is TGCAGCGTTGCAAAGGGCGAGGGACGCTACACCTTC. Translated, it gives CSVAKGEGRYTF.

Comments on this clonotype: This may stem from a read error, because a much larger clone lies one nucleotide away. The chain links TRBV10-3 to TRBJ2-4; D ambiguous. The end of the DNA fits TRBJ2-5 better, so the J call may be wrong. The CDR3 is 13 residues long. Germline CDR1 ENHRY, CDR2 SYGVKD. The CDR3 bases are TGTGCCATCATCCCACTAAGCCAAGAGACCCAGTACTTC. Its protein product is CAIIPLSQETQYF.

The gene calls are TRBV6-1 and TRBJ2-5; 10 nucleotides agree with TRBD1. Germline loops: CDR1 MNHNS, CDR2 SASEGT. V lost 6 bases to trimming and J lost 2 bases; unmatched junction nucleotides: 3. The CDR3 extends over 14 amino acids. The CDR3 DNA is TGTGCCAGCAGGGACAGGGGGTCGCAAGAGACCCAGTACTTC. This translates into CASRDRGSQETQYF.

The J gene is TRBJ1-4, the V gene TRBV6-5; a possible D gene is TRBD1 (6 bases). CDR1 is MNHEY and CDR2 is SVGAGI in the germline V gene. This CDR3 has 14 amino acids. Deletions cut 6 bases from V and 3 bases from J, with 11 bases between. The CDR3 DNA reads TGTGCCAGCAGAACAGGGCGGTCTAATGAAAAACTGTTTTTT. Protein product: CASRTGRSNEKLFF.

This clonotype was picked up a small number of times. V is TRBV7-2 and J is TRBJ2-1; the D gene is possibly TRBD1 (5 bases). Deletions cut 6 bases from V and 7 bases from J, with 19 bases between. Germline CDR1 and CDR2: SGHTA and FQGNSA. This CDR3 region has 15 residues. As DNA, the CDR3 is TGTGCCAGCAGGTCAGGACACTCTTTAGGGAATGAGCAGTTCTTC. This codes for CASRSGHSLGNEQFF.

CDR3 protein: CASTTIAGVGYNEQYF. In DNA form, the CDR3 reads TGTGCCAGCACCACCATAGCGGGAGTGGGGTACAATGAGCAGTACTTC. The V and J genes are TRBV7-9 and TRBJ2-7; TRBD2 matches at 9 bases. J was trimmed by 7 bases and V by 7 bases; bases with no gene match: 17. This CDR3 spans 16 amino acids. CDR1 is SEHNR, CDR2 FQNEAQ, per germline (reference sequence). The full variable domain, its missing parts supplied by reference TRBV7-9 and TRBJ2-7, is DTGVSQNPRHKITKRGQNVTFRCDPISEHNRLYWYRQTLGQGPEFLTYFQNEAQLEKSRLLSDRFSAERPKGSFSTLEIQRTEQGDSAMYLCASTTIAGVGYNEQYFGPGTRLTVT.

The chain carries TRBV6-5 and TRBJ2-1; D is possibly TRBD1 or TRBD2 (5 bases each). The ends were cut back, 6 bases at V and 10 bases at J, with 16 bases in the middle. The germline V gene encodes CDR1 MNHEY and CDR2 SVGAGI. The CDR3 consists of 13 residues. The CDR3 sequence: CASRPTGRGEQFF. The CDR3 DNA is TGTGCCAGCAGACCCACGGGGCGAGGGGAGCAGTTCTTC.

This sequence joins TRBV21-1 and TRBJ2-7; the table's TRBD1 call for D was not verified on the DNA. TRBV21-1 is listed as a pseudogene. The CDR3 is 15 amino acids. CDR3 amino acids: CASTRRDRRNYEQYF. CDR3 DNA: TGTGCCAGCACTCGAAGGGACAGAAGGAACTACGAGCAGTACTTC.

V usage is TRBV30 and J usage is TRBJ1-6; 9 nucleotides agree with TRBD1. CDR3 length: 19 amino acids. V lost 6 bases to trimming and J lost 0 bases; unmatched junction nucleotides: 15. Germline loops: CDR1 GTSNPN, CDR2 SVGIG (reference sequence). The CDR3 protein is CACPTRRDRALSYNSPLHF. The DNA for the CDR3 is TGTGCCTGCCCCACGCGTCGGGACAGGGCGCTCTCCTATAATTCACCCCTCCACTTT.

This clonotype has more than one count but fewer than ten. The rearrangement joins TRBV6-8 to TRBJ2-6, with D tentatively TRBD1 (5 bases). V lost 8 bases and J lost 0, with 17 bases in between. Germline loops: CDR1 MNHGY, CDR2 SAAAGT. The CDR3 contains 17 residues. CDR3 residues: CASLDRVNHSGANVLTF. Here the CDR3 DNA reads TGTGCCAGCCTCGACAGAGTTAACCACTCTGGGGCCAACGTCCTGACTTTC.

In the case of this clonotype: At one boundary the junction diverges from the germline segment, which might be a read error. The chain joins TRBV7-2 to TRBJ2-5, with 8 nucleotides matching TRBD2. CDR1 is SGHTA, CDR2 FQGNSA, per germline. The CDR3 length is 16 residues. DNA for the CDR3: TGTGCCAGCAGCCCACGTGTCGCGGGGGGCCAAGGGACCCAGTACTTC. Its protein product is CASSPRVAGGQGTQYF.

Remarks on this clonotype: At one boundary the junction diverges from the germline segment, which might be a read error. The chain recombines TRBV4-3 with TRBJ2-5; 8 bases agree with TRBD1. CDR1 and CDR2 (germline): LGHNA, YSLEER. The CDR3 runs to 15 residues. The CDR3 DNA sequence: TGCGTCAGCAGCCTAAGGACAGGGTTTCAAGAGACCCAGTACTTC. Translated, it gives CVSSLRTGFQETQYF.

The chain joins TRBV7-2 to TRBJ2-3; 9 bases are a match to TRBD2. CDR1 is SGHTA, CDR2 FQGNSA, per germline. With V trimmed by 4 bases and J by 4 bases, 6 bases remained unmatched. CDR3 length: 15 residues. The CDR3 sequence: CASSWRGGGSDTQYF. DNA for the CDR3: TGTGCCAGCAGCTGGCGGGGGGGAGGTTCAGATACGCAGTATTTT. Full variable domain (rest looked up from reference TRBV7-2 and TRBJ2-3): GAGVSQSPSNKVTEKGKDVELRCDPISGHTALYWYRQSLGQGLEFLIYFQGNSAPDKSGLPSDRFSAERTGGSVSTLTIQRTQQEDSAVYLCASSWRGGGSDTQYFGPGTRLTVL.

The chain recombines TRBV29-1 with TRBJ2-2; 8 nucleotides align to TRBD1. Germline V gives CDR1 SQVTM, CDR2 ANQGSEA. V lost 0 bases to trimming and J lost 6 bases; unmatched junction nucleotides: 9. The CDR3 length is 16 residues. As DNA, the CDR3 is TGCAGCGTTGAAGACCTAACAGGGGGAAGCGCCGGGGAGCTGTTTTTT. Its translation is CSVEDLTGGSAGELFF.

The rearrangement joins TRBV20-1 to TRBJ2-7, with a tentative D call TRBD1 (5 bases). The CDR3 loop spans 12 amino acids. With 6 bases removed from V and 5 bases from J, the gap between germline ends came to 14 bases. CDR1 DFQATT and CDR2 SNEGSKA come from the germline V gene (reference sequence). The CDR3 sequence is CSASWGPDEQYF. CDR3 nucleotide sequence: TGCAGTGCCTCGTGGGGCCCGGACGAGCAGTACTTC.